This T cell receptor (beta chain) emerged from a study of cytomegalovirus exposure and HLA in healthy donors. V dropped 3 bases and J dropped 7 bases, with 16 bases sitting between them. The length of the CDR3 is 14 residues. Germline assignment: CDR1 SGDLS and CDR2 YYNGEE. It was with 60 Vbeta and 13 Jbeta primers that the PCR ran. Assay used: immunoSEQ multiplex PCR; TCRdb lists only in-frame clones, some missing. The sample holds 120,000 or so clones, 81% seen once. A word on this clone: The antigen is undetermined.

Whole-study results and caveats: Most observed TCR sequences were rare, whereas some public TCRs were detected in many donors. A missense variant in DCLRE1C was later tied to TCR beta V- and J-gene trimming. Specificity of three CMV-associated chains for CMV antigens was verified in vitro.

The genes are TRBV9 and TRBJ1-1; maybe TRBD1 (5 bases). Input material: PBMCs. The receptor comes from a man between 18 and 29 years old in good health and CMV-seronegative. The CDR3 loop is CASSAGHRGNEAFF. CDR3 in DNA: TGTGCCAGCAGCGCGGGTCATCGGGGGAATGAAGCTTTCTTT.